Listed here is a single T cell receptor beta chain. Per the germline V gene, CDR1 is MNHNS and CDR2 is SASEGT. CDR3 size: 13 residues. V gave up 1 base and J gave up 4 bases, with 7 bases separating them. TCRdb used MiXCR to reprocess the 5' RACE reads, holding one entry per CDR3 protein. Of 350,000 to 400,000 distinct CDR3 sequences in the sample, 25% to 35% were seen once. This sample stems from a study of identical twins' blood T cells. V and J are TRBV6-1 and TRBJ1-2, with D unresolved. The receptor was isolated from a woman aged 18 to 49 in good health. The sequencing input was PBMCs. The CDR3 DNA reads TGTGCCAGCAGTGAAGGGCATCGCTATGGCTACACCTTC. The encoded protein is CASSEGHRYGYTF.